The rows below give T cell receptor beta chains drawn from one sample of a study of T cells in Graves' hyperthyroidism and ophthalmopathy. TCRdb independently ran MiXCR on the multiplex PCR reads; one entry per CDR3 protein. The sample includes 600,000 to 900,000 distinct CDR3 sequences, around 15% seen only once; the top ten take around 8%. What was sequenced was blood. These TCRs come from a man between 18 and 35 years old with Graves' hyperthyroidism. CDR3s leave out the opening cysteine and the closing phenylalanine or tryptophan.

TRBJ2-6,TRBV7-9,ASSLGGGRGTPSSGANVLT
TRBJ2-4,TRBV24-1,ATSEAGAKNIQY
TRBJ2-1,TRBV6-6,ASSYSSSYNEQF
TRBJ1-2,TRBV27,ASSYRPQLYGYT
TRBJ2-7,TRBV7-2,ASSLGSSGEIYEQY
TRBJ2-5,TRBV2,ASMVAGAQETQY
TRBJ1-4,TRBV27,ASSSLQGVVAKLF
TRBJ2-3,TRBV28,ASSLTLIAGGPTDTQY
TRBJ2-5,TRBV7-9,ASSFWTGLTQY
TRBJ2-7,TRBV7-9,ASSGQGSPYEQY
TRBJ1-1,TRBV6-1,ASRDPRGIGTEAF
TRBJ1-1,TRBV6-2/TRBV6-3,ASSHNQGFPTEAF
TRBJ2-3,TRBV11-1,ASSLVPGQVGDTQY
TRBJ2-5,TRBV10-3,AIRGAQETQY
TRBJ2-7,TRBV12-3/TRBV12-4,ASSRVGEYEQY
TRBJ2-3,TRBV29-1,SVGSVGVTDTQY
TRBJ2-7,TRBV9,ASSVTGPDEQY